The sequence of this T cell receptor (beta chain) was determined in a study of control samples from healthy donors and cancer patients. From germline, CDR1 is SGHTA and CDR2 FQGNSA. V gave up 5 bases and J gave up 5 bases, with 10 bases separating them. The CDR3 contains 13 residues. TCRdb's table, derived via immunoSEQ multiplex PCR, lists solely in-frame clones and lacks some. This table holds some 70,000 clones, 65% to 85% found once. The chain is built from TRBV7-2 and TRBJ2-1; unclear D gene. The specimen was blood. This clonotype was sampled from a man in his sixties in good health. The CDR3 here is CASSPNSNNEQFF. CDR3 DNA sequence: TGTGCCAGCAGCCCCAATTCAAACAATGAGCAGTTCTTC.